One sample yielded the 21 T cell receptor beta chains listed below, sequenced in a study of blood T cell repertoires in COVID-19. TCRdb keeps only in-frame clones here, not all; method: immunoSEQ multiplex PCR. The profile shows roughly 150,000 clones, roughly 80% of them singletons. Specimen: peripheral blood. All receptors derive from a man between 70 and 80 years old with active or convalescent COVID-19.

The chain has TRBV29-1 and TRBJ1-2; 7 bases are a match to TRBD1. V lost 7 bases to trimming and J lost 2 bases; unmatched junction nucleotides: 1. In germline, CDR1 is SQVTM, CDR2 ANQGSEA. This CDR3 comprises 11 residues. The CDR3 sequence is CSAGQNYGYTF. The CDR3 bases are TGCAGCGCGGGACAGAACTATGGCTACACCTTC.

CDR3 amino acids: CASSLGLAGGWQTQYF. For the CDR3, the DNA is TGCGCCAGCAGCTTGGGTCTAGCGGGAGGGTGGCAGACCCAGTACTTC. The V gene is TRBV5-1, the J gene TRBJ2-5, with 12 bases that match TRBD2. This CDR3 has 16 amino acids. Per germline, CDR1 SGHRS and CDR2 YFSETQ. The ends lost 0 bases at V and 6 bases at J; junction bases unmatched: 6.

This chain links TRBV9 with TRBJ1-6, with no clear D. Per germline, CDR1 SGDLS and CDR2 YYNGEE. The CDR3 length is 14 residues. With 5 bases removed from V and 2 bases from J, the gap between germline ends came to 8 bases. The CDR3 loop reads CASRADTYNSPLHF. As DNA, the CDR3 is TGTGCCAGCAGGGCTGATACCTATAATTCACCCCTCCACTTT.

Written as DNA, the CDR3 is TGTGCCAGTAGTATAGATCCAGGGAACTATGGCTACACCTTC. Protein: CASSIDPGNYGYTF. This chain connects TRBV19 to TRBJ1-2, with D maybe TRBD1 (5 bases). The germline V gene has CDR1 LNHDA and CDR2 SQIVND (reference sequence). V lost 0 bases and J lost 2, with 7 bases in between. The CDR3 length is 14 residues. Full variable domain (rest looked up from reference TRBV19 and TRBJ1-2): DGGITQSPKYLFRKEGQNVTLSCEQNLNHDAMYWYRQDPGQGLRLIYYSQIVNDFQKGDIAEGYSVSREKKESFPLTVTSAQKNPTAFYLCASSIDPGNYGYTFGSGTRLTVV.

This chain connects TRBV3-1 (or the pseudogene TRBV3-2) to TRBJ1-4; D is unclear. From germline, CDR1 is LGHDT and CDR2 YNNKEL (reference sequence). The CDR3 spans 11 residues. Trimming left V 4 bases short and J 8 bases short, with 5 bases between. The DNA of the CDR3 is TGTGCCAGCAGCCCAATCGAAAAACTGTTTTTT. Its translation is CASSPIEKLFF.

This clone has only a few counts. The chain joins TRBV7-2 to TRBJ1-6; the match to TRBD1 covers 9 bases. This CDR3 spans 14 amino acids. Germline CDR1 SGHTA, CDR2 FQGNSA. The trim removed 5 bases at V and 14 bases at J, leaving 10 bases unmatched. CDR3: CASSDRDRVGSLHF. As DNA, the CDR3 is TGTGCCAGCAGCGACAGGGACAGGGTTGGGTCCCTCCACTTT.

This rearrangement joins TRBV5-4 to TRBJ2-2; unclear D gene. This CDR3 is built from 15 residues. In germline, CDR1 is SGHNT, CDR2 YYREEE (reference sequence). V lost 0 bases and J lost 1, with 7 bases in between. The CDR3, as DNA: TGTGCCAGCAGCTTGGCGGCAGGGAACACCGGGGAGCTGTTTTTT. Translated: CASSLAAGNTGELFF.

This clone was observed once. The limits of the CDR3 on the DNA are not certain, so only TCRdb's listed CDR3 is given. The chain links TRBV28 to TRBJ1-2; the D call TRBD1 from the table was never checked on the DNA. Including both end residues, the CDR3 is 16 amino acids long. The V gene's germline CDR1 is MDHEN and CDR2 SYDVKM. The CDR3 reads CASRPVGTGSHRIRTF.

V gene TRBV7-8 combines with J gene TRBJ1-4; D not resolved. The germline V gene has CDR1 SGHVS and CDR2 FQNEAQ. The CDR3 covers 15 residues. The germline V and J ends were trimmed by 3 bases and 1 base, with 9 bases remaining between them. The CDR3 DNA reads as TGTGCCAGCAGCTTCGGGTTCTTAACTAATGAAAAACTGTTTTTT. This translates into CASSFGFLTNEKLFF.

The V gene is TRBV2, the J gene TRBJ2-2, with 9 bases that match TRBD1. The CDR3 runs 14 residues. Germline CDR1 SNHLY, CDR2 FYNNEI. The trim removed 5 bases at V and 5 bases at J, leaving 3 bases unmatched. The CDR3 nucleotides are TGTGCCAGCAGTTCCGGGACAGGGACCGGGGAGCTGTTTTTT. Protein: CASSSGTGTGELFF. Looking up the rest from reference TRBV2 and TRBJ2-2 gives the full variable domain: EPEVTQTPSHQVTQMGQEVILRCVPISNHLYFYWYRQILGQKVEFLVSFYNNEISEKSEIFDDQFSVERPDGSNFTLKIRSTKLEDSAMYFCASSSGTGTGELFFGEGSRLTVL.

The sample holds a few counts of this clone. The chain uses TRBV10-1 and TRBJ1-2, with TRBD1 matching 11 bases. The CDR3 extends over 14 amino acids. Germline assignment: CDR1 WNHNN and CDR2 SYGVQD (reference sequence). After removal of 6 bases from V and 4 bases from J, the junction contained 4 bases not matched to a gene. CDR3 loop: CASSSGTGGYGYTF. DNA for the CDR3: TGCGCCAGCAGCTCCGGGACAGGGGGCTATGGCTACACCTTC.

The J gene is TRBJ2-2, the V gene TRBV7-8; 11 bases map to TRBD1. The length of the CDR3 is 17 residues. Germline CDR1 is SGHVS and CDR2 is FQNEAQ. Germline trimming cut 5 bases from V and 0 bases from J; bases unmatched to any gene: 5. CDR3 DNA sequence: TGTGCCAGCAGCACCCGGGACAGGGGGTCGAACACCGGGGAGCTGTTTTTT. Protein: CASSTRDRGSNTGELFF.

The J gene is TRBJ1-4, the V gene TRBV18, with D possibly TRBD1 on 6 matching bases. Germline CDR1 is KGHSH and CDR2 is LQKENI. V lost 0 bases, J lost 7 bases, and 9 bases lay in between. CDR3 length: 14 amino acids. In nucleotides, the CDR3 is TGTGCCAGCTCACCACCCAGGGGCGGTGAAAAACTGTTTTTT. It translates to CASSPPRGGEKLFF.

In its sample, this clone was seen once. The chain couples TRBV3-1 (or the pseudogene TRBV3-2) to TRBJ2-1, with D tentatively TRBD2 (5 bases). The ends were cut back, 1 base at V and 12 bases at J, with 10 bases in the middle. CDR3 length: 12 residues. Germline loops: CDR1 LGHDT, CDR2 YNNKEL (reference sequence). In nucleotides, the CDR3 is TGTGCCAGCAGCCAAGGTCCGGGATCGCAGTTCTTC. Translated: CASSQGPGSQFF.

V gene TRBV11-2 combines with J gene TRBJ1-2; D unclear. This CDR3 is 15 amino acids long. Looked up from germline, CDR1 is SGHAT and CDR2 is FQNNGV. The V end lost 2 bases, the J end lost 4 bases, and 14 bases lay between the germline ends. The CDR3 bases are TGTGCCAGCAGCTTACGTCTGGCAGGATCCTATGGCTACACCTTC. This codes for CASSLRLAGSYGYTF.

This sequence joins TRBV5-6 and TRBJ2-5, with TRBD2 identical over 9 bases. This CDR3 contains 15 residues. Looked up from germline, CDR1 is SGHDT and CDR2 is YYEEEE. V lost 2 bases to trimming and J lost 5 bases; unmatched junction nucleotides: 7. The CDR3, as DNA: TGTGCCAGCAGCTTCTGGACTAGCGACAAGGAGACCCAGTACTTC. This translates into CASSFWTSDKETQYF.

The chain combines TRBV11-2 with TRBJ1-2; tentatively, D is TRBD1 (5 bases). Deletions cut 11 bases from V and 8 bases from J, with 12 bases between. The germline CDR1 and CDR2 sequences are SGHAT and FQNNGV. There are 10 residues in the CDR3. The CDR3 DNA reads TGTGCCTTCAGTCGGGGGGGCTACACCTTC. Amino acids: CAFSRGGYTF.

The V gene is TRBV5-8, the J gene TRBJ1-5, with a weak D call TRBD1 (5 bases). The V and J ends lost 0 bases and 2 bases respectively, with 6 bases between them. This CDR3 is built from 14 residues. Germline V gives CDR1 SGHTS, CDR2 YDEGEE. The CDR3 here is CASSLGRGNQPQHF. The CDR3, as DNA: TGTGCCAGCAGCTTGGGCAGGGGCAATCAGCCCCAGCATTTT.

A single count supports this clone. The V and J genes are TRBV24-1 and TRBJ2-1, with 7 bases lining up with TRBD1. CDR1 and CDR2 (germline): KGHDR, SFDVKD. The CDR3 has 15 residues. Trimming at V came to 3 bases and at J to 3 bases, leaving 4 bases not matched to a gene. CDR3 loop: CATSDRDRHYNEQFF. The CDR3 bases are TGTGCCACCAGTGATAGGGACAGACACTACAATGAGCAGTTCTTC.

This chain joins TRBV3-1 (or the pseudogene TRBV3-2) and TRBJ1-2, with 9 nucleotides matching TRBD1. The CDR3 sequence is 16 residues long. Germline CDR1 is LGHDT and CDR2 is YNNKEL (reference sequence). The junction had 7 bases not matched to a gene; V was cut back by 1 base and J by 4 bases. This CDR3 reads CASSQARTGDTYGYTF. The CDR3 DNA reads as TGTGCCAGCAGCCAAGCCCGGACAGGGGATACCTATGGCTACACCTTC.

This chain joins TRBV3-1 (or the pseudogene TRBV3-2) and TRBJ2-1; 10 nucleotides agree with TRBD2. Germline V gives CDR1 LGHDT, CDR2 YNNKEL (reference sequence). Trimming removed 1 base from V and 0 bases from J; junction bases left unmatched: 9. The CDR3 contains 19 residues. The CDR3: CASSQGLAGEISSYNEQFF. The CDR3 DNA follows: TGTGCCAGCAGCCAAGGGCTAGCGGGAGAAATTAGCTCCTACAATGAGCAGTTCTTC.